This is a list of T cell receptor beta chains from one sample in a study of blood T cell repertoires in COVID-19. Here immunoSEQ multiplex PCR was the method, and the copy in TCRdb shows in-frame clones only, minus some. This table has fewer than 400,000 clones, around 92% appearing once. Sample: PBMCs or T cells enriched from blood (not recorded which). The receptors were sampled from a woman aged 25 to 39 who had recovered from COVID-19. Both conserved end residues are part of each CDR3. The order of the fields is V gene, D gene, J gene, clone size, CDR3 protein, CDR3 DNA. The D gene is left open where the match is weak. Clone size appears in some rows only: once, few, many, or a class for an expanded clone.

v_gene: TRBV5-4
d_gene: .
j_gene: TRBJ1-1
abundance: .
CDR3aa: CASRRGPSEAFF
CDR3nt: TGTGCCAGCAGGCGGGGGCCGTCTGAAGCTTTCTTT

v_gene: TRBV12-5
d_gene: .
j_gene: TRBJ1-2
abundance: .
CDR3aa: CASGLKPTGGVHGYTF
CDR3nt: TGTGCTAGTGGTTTGAAACCCACTGGGGGGGTCCATGGCTACACCTTC

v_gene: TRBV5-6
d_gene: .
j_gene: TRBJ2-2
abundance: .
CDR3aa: CASSLLWGVTKNTGELFF
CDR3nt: TGTGCCAGCAGCTTGCTGTGGGGGGTAACGAAGAACACCGGGGAGCTGTTTTTT

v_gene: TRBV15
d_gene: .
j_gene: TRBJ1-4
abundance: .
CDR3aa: CATSRDRGATNEKLFF
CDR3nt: TGTGCCACCAGCAGAGATCGGGGTGCAACTAATGAAAAACTGTTTTTT

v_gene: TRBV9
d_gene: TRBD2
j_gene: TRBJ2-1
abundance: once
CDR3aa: CASSVEVRGGSYNEQFF
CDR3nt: TGTGCCAGCAGCGTAGAGGTCCGGGGGGGCTCCTACAATGAGCAGTTCTTC

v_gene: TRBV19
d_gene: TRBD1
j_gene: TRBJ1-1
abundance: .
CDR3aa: CASSSGQGAGSTEAFF
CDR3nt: TGTGCCAGTAGTTCGGGACAGGGGGCTGGGAGCACTGAAGCTTTCTTT

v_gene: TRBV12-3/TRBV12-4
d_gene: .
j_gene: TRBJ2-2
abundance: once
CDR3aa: CASSIQNTGELFF
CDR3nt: TGTGCCAGCAGTATCCAAAACACCGGGGAGCTGTTTTTT

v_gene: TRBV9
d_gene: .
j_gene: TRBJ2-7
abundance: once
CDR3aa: CASSLRFGSNEQYF
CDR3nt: TGTGCCAGCAGCCTACGTTTCGGGTCAAACGAGCAGTACTTC

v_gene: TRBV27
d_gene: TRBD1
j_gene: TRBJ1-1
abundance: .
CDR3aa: CASRGRGILNTEAFF
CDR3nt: TGTGCCAGCAGAGGCAGGGGGATCCTGAACACTGAAGCTTTCTTT

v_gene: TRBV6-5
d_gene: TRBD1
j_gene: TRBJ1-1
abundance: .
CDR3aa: CASRRTGPGVAFF
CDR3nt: TGTGCCAGCAGGCGGACAGGCCCAGGGGTAGCTTTCTTT

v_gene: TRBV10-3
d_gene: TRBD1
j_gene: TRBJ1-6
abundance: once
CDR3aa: CAISERQGSSPLHF
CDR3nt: TGTGCCATCAGTGAAAGACAGGGAAGTTCACCCCTCCACTTT

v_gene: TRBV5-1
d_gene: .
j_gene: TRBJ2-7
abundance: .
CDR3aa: CASSVDTTYEQYF
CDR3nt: TGCGCCAGCAGCGTGGACACAACCTACGAGCAGTACTTC

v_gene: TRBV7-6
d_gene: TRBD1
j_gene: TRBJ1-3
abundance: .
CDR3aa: CASSQGQISGNTIYF
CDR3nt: TGTGCCAGCAGCCAGGGACAGATCTCTGGAAACACCATATATTTT

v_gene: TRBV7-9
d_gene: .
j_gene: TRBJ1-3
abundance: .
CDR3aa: CASGKQGSGNTIYF
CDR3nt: TGTGCCAGCGGCAAACAGGGTTCTGGAAACACCATATATTTT

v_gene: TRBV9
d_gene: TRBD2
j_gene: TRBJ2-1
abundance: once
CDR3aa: CASSVATSGRADSNEQFF
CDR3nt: TGTGCCAGCAGCGTAGCTACTAGCGGGAGGGCCGACAGCAATGAGCAGTTCTTC

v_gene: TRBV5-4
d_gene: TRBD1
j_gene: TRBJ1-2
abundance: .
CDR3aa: CASSQKTGGIWGYTF
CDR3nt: TGTGCCAGCAGCCAAAAGACAGGGGGTATATGGGGCTACACCTTC